These T cell receptor beta chains were read from a single sample in a study of shared clonotypes between healthy human individuals. Clones were read by immunoSEQ multiplex PCR, and TCRdb kept only the in-frame ones, dropping some. The sample lists 2 million or so clones, 85% to 95% occurring once. The sample consisted of naive CD4+ T cells sorted from blood. These receptors were taken from a man between 18 and 29 years old in good health. The CDR3 runs from the conserved cysteine through the conserved F or W. A D gene is named only where the DNA matches it firmly. The listing skips clone size in some rows; elsewhere it reads once, few, many or a size class.

V gene	D gene	J gene	clone size	CDR3 protein	CDR3 DNA
TRBV6-6	.	TRBJ2-2	.	CASRTTSGALRGELFF	TGTGCCAGCAGAACAACCTCCGGGGCCTTACGCGGGGAGCTGTTTTTT
TRBV20-1	.	TRBJ2-7	once	CSARTLYEQYF	TGCAGTGCTAGGACATTATACGAGCAGTACTTC
TRBV29-1	.	TRBJ2-7	.	CSVAGRGAYEQYF	TGCAGCGTTGCAGGGAGAGGGGCTTACGAGCAGTACTTC
TRBV27	.	TRBJ2-7	.	CASSSGVVEQYF	TGTGCCAGCAGTTCTGGAGTGGTGGAGCAGTACTTC
TRBV5-8	.	TRBJ1-5	.	CASSFGQPGYQPQHF	TGTGCCAGCAGCTTTGGTCAGCCGGGGTACCAGCCCCAGCATTTT
TRBV7-2	.	TRBJ2-7	once	CASSPSGGSSYEQYF	TGTGCCAGCAGCCCCTCCGGGGGAAGCTCCTACGAGCAGTACTTC
TRBV30	.	TRBJ1-5	.	CAWKEDGSPNQPQHF	TGTGCCTGGAAGGAGGACGGCTCCCCCAATCAGCCCCAGCATTTT
TRBV7-9	TRBD1	TRBJ1-2	.	CASSPGQGFLGYTF	TGTGCCAGCAGCCCGGGACAGGGGTTCTTAGGCTACACCTTC
TRBV6-5	.	TRBJ1-6	.	CASSTTGTGNSPLHF	TGTGCCAGCAGTACGACCGGGACTGGTAATTCACCCCTCCACTTT
TRBV9	.	TRBJ2-3	once	CASSPEIDTQYF	TGTGCCAGCAGCCCTGAAATTGATACGCAGTATTTT
TRBV19	.	TRBJ1-2	.	CASSSPQRQYGYTF	TGTGCCAGTAGTTCCCCGCAGAGACAGTACGGCTACACCTTC
TRBV6-1	TRBD1	TRBJ2-2	.	CASSEPGGNTGELFF	TGTGCCAGCAGTGAACCAGGGGGGAACACCGGGGAGCTGTTTTTT
TRBV6-1	.	TRBJ1-5	.	CASSGSRQILYSNQPQHF	TGTGCCAGCAGTGGGTCTCGACAGATCCTCTATAGCAATCAGCCCCAGCATTTT